The 13 T cell receptor beta chains in this list originate from one sample, sequenced in a study of cytomegalovirus exposure and HLA in healthy donors. The PCR ran on 60 Vbeta and 13 Jbeta primers. The data were produced by immunoSEQ multiplex PCR, yet TCRdb's version contains in-frame clones alone and is incomplete. This sample has 110,000 or so clones, with over 70% found just once. Sequenced input: PBMCs. Every receptor here comes from a woman aged 35 to 49 in good health and CMV-seropositive.

The chain combines TRBV18 with TRBJ2-1; D is perhaps TRBD1 (5 bases). This CDR3 spans 13 amino acids. Trimming took 0 bases from V and 10 from J, leaving 10 bases between them. Germline-derived CDR1 and CDR2 are KGHSH and LQKENI. CDR3 sequence reads: CASSPPAGREQFF. CDR3 bases: TGTGCCAGCTCACCACCGGCAGGGCGGGAGCAGTTCTTC.

Note on this clone: An end of the junction differs from the germline gene, which may be a read error. This chain's CDR3 is CSSSQRDRGTEAFF. DNA of the CDR3: TGTTCCAGCAGCCAAAGGGACAGGGGCACTGAAGCTTTCTTT. J is TRBJ1-1 and V is TRBV7-9; 10 bases are shared with TRBD1. The CDR3 consists of 14 residues. Per the germline V gene, CDR1 is SEHNR and CDR2 is FQNEAQ (reference sequence).

The chain employs TRBV28 and TRBJ2-7; a possible D gene is TRBD2 (6 bases). Germline-derived CDR1 and CDR2 are MDHEN and SYDVKM. The CDR3 is 15 amino acids. V dropped 7 bases and J dropped 2 bases, with 18 bases sitting between them. CDR3 sequence reads: CASTPVRGEPYEQYF. The DNA for the CDR3 is TGTGCCAGCACCCCCGTTCGCGGGGAGCCCTACGAGCAGTACTTC.

The chain has TRBV7-2 and TRBJ1-2; D call uncertain. Looked up from germline, CDR1 is SGHTA and CDR2 is FQGNSA. This CDR3 contains 14 residues. Between the trimmed V and J ends, which lost 3 bases and 6 bases, there was a span of 14 bases. CDR3 DNA: TGTGCCAGCAGCTTCCGGGATCCTGGGGATGGCTACACCTTC. Protein: CASSFRDPGDGYTF.

The chain has TRBV14 and TRBJ1-1; D might be TRBD1 (6 bases). The CDR3 loop spans 16 amino acids. V lost 3 bases to trimming and J lost 10 bases, with 24 bases between them. CDR1 and CDR2 (germline): SGHDN, FVKESK. The CDR3 loop is CASSQSQSGEKAIAFF. In DNA form, the CDR3 reads TGTGCCAGCAGCCAGTCCCAGTCAGGGGAGAAAGCCATAGCTTTCTTT.

The chain couples TRBV5-1 to TRBJ2-2; D remains unclear. Germline V lookup: CDR1 SGHRS, CDR2 YFSETQ. Between the trimmed V and J ends, which lost 0 bases and 6 bases, there was a span of 15 bases. CDR3 length: 16 residues. In nucleotides, the CDR3 is TGCGCCAGCAGCTTGGGGGTGAACAGTAATCCCGGGGAGCTGTTTTTT. Translating gives CASSLGVNSNPGELFF.

The chain combines TRBV7-6 with TRBJ2-7, with D tentatively TRBD2 (5 bases). The CDR3 totals 15 residues. Germline V gene data show CDR1 as SGHVS and CDR2 as FNYEAQ. V was pared by 1 base and J by 0 bases, with 10 bases between. The CDR3 sequence: CASSLEQGSSYEQYF. CDR3 sequence (DNA): TGTGCCAGCAGCTTAGAGCAAGGGAGCTCCTACGAGCAGTACTTC.

The chain employs TRBV2 and TRBJ2-5; 10 bases fit TRBD1. V lost 6 bases to trimming and J lost 3 bases; unmatched junction nucleotides: 16. This CDR3 comprises 18 residues. Germline CDR1 is SNHLY and CDR2 is FYNNEI. CDR3 sequence: CASRVPGQGTLQKETQYF. CDR3 DNA: TGTGCCAGCAGGGTCCCGGGACAGGGGACCCTTCAGAAAGAGACCCAGTACTTC. The variable domain in full, completed from reference TRBV2 and TRBJ2-5, reads EPEVTQTPSHQVTQMGQEVILRCVPISNHLYFYWYRQILGQKVEFLVSFYNNEISEKSEIFDDQFSVERPDGSNFTLKIRSTKLEDSAMYFCASRVPGQGTLQKETQYFGPGTRLLVL.

V and J are TRBV7-2 and TRBJ2-1; D is possibly TRBD1 (5 bases). Per germline, CDR1 SGHTA and CDR2 FQGNSA. V was cut by 3 bases and J by 5 bases, with 14 bases left in between. This CDR3 spans 15 amino acids. The CDR3 is CASSFTPDRDNEQFF. The CDR3, as DNA: TGTGCCAGCAGCTTCACGCCCGACAGAGACAATGAGCAGTTCTTC.

This chain joins TRBV7-9 and TRBJ2-1; the D is unclear. The germline V and J ends were trimmed by 1 base and 12 bases, with 10 bases remaining between them. CDR1 and CDR2 (germline): SEHNR, FQNEAQ (reference sequence). This CDR3 region has 12 residues. CDR3 amino acids: CASSLEAVRQFF. The CDR3 nucleotides read TGTGCCAGCAGCTTAGAGGCGGTCCGGCAGTTCTTC. Filled out from reference TRBV7-9 and TRBJ2-1, the complete variable domain reads DTGVSQNPRHKITKRGQNVTFRCDPISEHNRLYWYRQTLGQGPEFLTYFQNEAQLEKSRLLSDRFSAERPKGSFSTLEIQRTEQGDSAMYLCASSLEAVRQFFGPGTRLTVL.

This chain joins TRBV11-2 and TRBJ2-3; tentative D call: TRBD1 (5 bases). Germline V gene sequence: CDR1 SGHAT, CDR2 FQNNGV. V was cut by 0 bases and J by 4 bases, with 5 bases left in between. The CDR3 has 13 residues. The CDR3 DNA reads TGTGCCAGCAGCTTAGACAGGGCAGATACGCAGTATTTT. Residues: CASSLDRADTQYF.

The chain carries TRBV6-5 and TRBJ1-3; D gene uncertain. The V end was cut by 6 bases, the J end by 2 bases, with 5 bases between. Germline CDR1 and CDR2: MNHEY and SVGAGI. The CDR3 runs to 12 residues. This chain's CDR3 is CASRAPGNTIYF. The DNA for the CDR3 is TGTGCCAGCAGAGCACCTGGAAACACCATATATTTT.

This clone was recorded a few times. The V and J genes are TRBV14 and TRBJ2-5, with a weak D call TRBD1 (6 bases). CDR3 length equals 15 residues. Germline loops: CDR1 SGHDN, CDR2 FVKESK. V was clipped by 6 bases and J by 5 bases, with 19 bases between them. CDR3 amino acids: CASSFGGYTAETQYF. In nucleotides, the CDR3 is TGTGCCAGCAGTTTTGGGGGCTACACGGCGGAGACCCAGTACTTC.